This is a list of T cell receptor beta chains from one sample in a study of blood T cell repertoires in COVID-19. Some clones are missing from TCRdb's copy, which holds only in-frame ones; the method was immunoSEQ multiplex PCR. The sample consists of fewer than 350,000 clones, 89% of them appearing once. Material for sequencing was PBMCs or T cells enriched from blood (not recorded which). These receptor sequences come from a man in his fifties or sixties who had recovered from COVID-19. Each CDR3 is given with its conserved first and last residue. A D gene is named only where the DNA matches it firmly. Expanded clones are given a class, and other clones once, few, many or no size at all.

TRBV19	TRBJ1-6	NA	TRBD1	TGTGCCAGTAGTGAACGTACAGGGGGCAAACCCCTCCACTTT	CASSERTGGKPLHF
TRBV29-1	TRBJ1-5	NA	NA	TGCAGCGTCGGAGAGTGGGAGTCCCAGCATTTT	CSVGEWESQHF
TRBV11-3	TRBJ2-1	NA	TRBD2	TGTGCCAGCAGCCCTAGGGGGACTAGCGGGAGCTATGAGCAGTTCTTC	CASSPRGTSGSYEQFF
TRBV10-1	TRBJ1-5	NA	TRBD1	TGCGCCAGCGCAGGGGGATATCAGCCCCAGCATTTT	CASAGGYQPQHF
TRBV10-3	TRBJ2-1	NA	NA	TGTGCCATCAGGGGGAGCTCTGGTAATGAGCAGTTCTTC	CAIRGSSGNEQFF
TRBV19	TRBJ1-2	NA	TRBD1	TGTGCCAGTAGTATTTCTGGGACAGGGGGCTATGGCTACACCTTC	CASSISGTGGYGYTF
TRBV2	TRBJ2-1	once	TRBD2	TGTGCCAGCAGTCAGGGACTAGCGGACAATGAGCAGTTCTTC	CASSQGLADNEQFF
TRBV7-2	TRBJ2-5	NA	NA	TGTGCCAGCAGCTTAGACAGGGAAGAGACCCAGTACTTC	CASSLDREETQYF
TRBV19	TRBJ2-1	NA	NA	TGTGCCAGTAGTATCTGGGCGACTAAATACAATGAGCAGTTCTTC	CASSIWATKYNEQFF
TRBV7-9	TRBJ1-1	NA	TRBD1	TGTGCCGCCGGGACAGGGGGGAACACTGAAGCTTTCTTT	CAAGTGGNTEAFF
TRBV11-2	TRBJ2-3	NA	TRBD2	TGTGCCAGCAGCTTCCGACTAGCGGGAGATACGCAGTATTTT	CASSFRLAGDTQYF
TRBV4-3	TRBJ2-2	NA	TRBD2	TGCGCCAGCAGCCAAGATTTGACTAGCGGGAGCCGGAACACCGGGGAGCTGTTTTTT	CASSQDLTSGSRNTGELFF
TRBV19	TRBJ2-3	NA	NA	TGTGCCAGTAGTATAGGACAGCGCACAGATACGCAGTATTTT	CASSIGQRTDTQYF
TRBV28	TRBJ2-1	NA	TRBD1	TGTGCCAGCAGTTTATGGCAGGGGGCGAATGAGCAGTTCTTC	CASSLWQGANEQFF
TRBV18	TRBJ1-5	few	TRBD1	TGTGCCAGCTCATCCGGGACAGTAGGAGGCTTTCAGCCCCAGCATTTT	CASSSGTVGGFQPQHF
TRBV5-1	TRBJ2-7	NA	TRBD1	TGCGCCAGCCGTATTGAGGGACAGGGGGTGTGGGACTACGAGCAGTACTTC	CASRIEGQGVWDYEQYF
TRBV19	TRBJ1-1	few	NA	TGTGCCAGTTGGGGAGACCCTTACAGCACATTTATGAACACTGAAGCTTTCTTT	CASWGDPYSTFMNTEAFF
TRBV20-1	TRBJ2-2	NA	NA	TGCAGTGCTAGTGAGGGGAAGGGGACCGGGGAGCTGTTTTTT	CSASEGKGTGELFF
TRBV28	TRBJ2-1	NA	NA	TGTGCCAGCCGCGGTCCAGGGGACTACAATGAGCAGTTCTTC	CASRGPGDYNEQFF
TRBV6-5	TRBJ2-2	few	TRBD1	TGTGCCAGCGAGGCAGGGGGCCCGAACACCGGGGAGCTGTTTTTT	CASEAGGPNTGELFF